One sample yielded the 29 T cell receptor beta chains listed below, sequenced in a study of cytomegalovirus exposure and HLA in healthy donors. Primers: 60 Vbeta forward and 13 Jbeta reverse. Sequenced by immunoSEQ multiplex PCR; TCRdb stores in-frame clones only, minus some. Of under 150,000 clones listed, 60% to 80% are singletons. The sample comprised PBMCs. These receptors all stem from a man younger than 30 in good health and CMV-seropositive.

The chain employs TRBV6-1 and TRBJ2-2, with D maybe TRBD2 (7 bases). The CDR3 is 14 residues long. The germline CDR1 and CDR2 sequences are MNHNS and SASEGT. Trimming shortened V by 7 bases and J by 6 bases, and 15 bases separated the two germline ends. The CDR3 DNA sequence: TGTGCCAGCATTGTGGGGGGGCCGGCCGGGGAGCTGTTTTTT. As protein: CASIVGGPAGELFF.

The chain is built from TRBV7-9 and TRBJ1-4; no definite D call. The germline CDR1 and CDR2 sequences are SEHNR and FQNEAQ (reference sequence). V lost 5 bases to trimming and J lost 8 bases, with 18 bases between them. The CDR3 covers 15 residues. The DNA for the CDR3 is TGTGCCAGCAGCCCCCTTACTGTGAAAATAGAAAAACTGTTTTTT. Translating gives CASSPLTVKIEKLFF.

The CDR3 loop reads CASSSAYEQYF. The CDR3 DNA sequence: TGTGCCAGCAGCTCCGCCTACGAGCAGTACTTC. This chain joins TRBV7-2 and TRBJ2-7; no definite D call. V was trimmed by 4 bases and J by 2 bases, leaving 3 bases between them. There are 11 residues in the CDR3. The germline gives CDR1 SGHTA, CDR2 FQGNSA.

This clone appeared a few times. The chain uses TRBV5-5 and TRBJ1-1; D gene unclear. The CDR3 length is 13 residues. Germline CDR1 SGHKS, CDR2 YYEKEE (reference sequence). V dropped 3 bases and J dropped 3 bases, with 9 bases sitting between them. DNA for the CDR3: TGTGCCAGCAGCTACTTGACACACACTGAAGCTTTCTTT. It translates to CASSYLTHTEAFF.

This clone was counted only a few times. This chain uses TRBV5-1 with TRBJ2-3, with D possibly matching TRBD2 (6 bases). Trimming cost V 4 bases and J 4 bases, with 16 bases left between them. The CDR3 totals 15 residues. Germline CDR1 reads SGHRS; CDR2 reads YFSETQ. The CDR3 is CASSGGVLLPDTQYF. The CDR3 bases are TGCGCCAGCAGCGGCGGGGTCCTCCTCCCAGATACGCAGTATTTT.

J is TRBJ1-2 and V is TRBV6-5; D is ambiguous. There are 15 residues in the CDR3. Germline CDR1 reads MNHEY; CDR2 reads SVGAGI. Trimming took off 6 bases at V and 1 base at J, with 15 bases between the two ends. This CDR3 is CASRGNSLHNYGYTF. CDR3 DNA: TGTGCCAGCAGGGGTAACAGTTTGCATAACTATGGCTACACCTTC.

The CDR3 loop reads CASSLVTGSDSNYGYTF. The CDR3 nucleotides are TGCGCCAGCAGCTTGGTGACAGGGAGTGACTCTAACTATGGCTACACCTTC. This rearrangement joins TRBV5-1 to TRBJ1-2, with 7 bases fitting TRBD1. The J segment lost 0 bases and the V segment lost 0 bases, leaving 8 bases of the junction unmatched. The length of the CDR3 is 17 residues. CDR1 is SGHRS and CDR2 is YFSETQ in the germline V gene.

The chain joins TRBV10-2 to TRBJ2-7; TRBD2 matches at 8 bases. The length of the CDR3 is 15 residues. CDR1 is WSHSY and CDR2 is SAAADI in the germline V gene. The trim removed 8 bases at V and 1 base at J, leaving 10 bases unmatched. The CDR3, as DNA: TGCGCCAGCCGGGAACGGGGGGGCGGGTCCTACGAGCAGTACTTC. This codes for CASRERGGGSYEQYF.

The chain has TRBV12-5 and TRBJ1-2; 7 nucleotides agree with TRBD1. The CDR3 runs to 13 residues. Germline-derived CDR1 and CDR2 are LGHNT and FRNRAP. V gave up 4 bases and J gave up 4 bases; unmatched junction bases: 3. The CDR3 loop is CASGSGTVYGYTF. In DNA form, the CDR3 reads TGTGCTAGTGGTTCCGGGACAGTCTATGGCTACACCTTC.

This clone was counted between two and nine times. The chain has TRBV2 and TRBJ2-3; possible D gene TRBD2, 6 bases. CDR1 is SNHLY and CDR2 is FYNNEI in the germline V gene. The CDR3 loop spans 14 amino acids. V dropped 11 bases and J dropped 2 bases, with 17 bases sitting between them. CDR3 nucleotide sequence: TGTGCCGGCCGGAGGGACCCCATCACAGATACGCAGTATTTT. Translating gives CAGRRDPITDTQYF.

The rearrangement uses TRBV6-5 and TRBJ1-2, with 7 bases that match TRBD1. The CDR3 is made up of 16 amino acids. Germline CDR1 is MNHEY and CDR2 is SVGAGI. V was pared by 0 bases and J by 3 bases, with 7 bases of the junction left unmatched. Here the CDR3 reads CASSYSIVGTDYGYTF. Here the CDR3 DNA reads TGTGCCAGCAGTTACTCGATAGTCGGGACAGACTATGGCTACACCTTC.

The chain joins TRBV29-1 to TRBJ1-2, with 9 nucleotides matching TRBD1. V lost 7 bases to trimming and J lost 4 bases; unmatched junction nucleotides: 7. CDR1 is SQVTM and CDR2 is ANQGSEA in the germline V gene. This CDR3 is built from 13 residues. The CDR3 sequence: CSGTGGWGYGYTF. The CDR3 DNA reads as TGCAGCGGCACAGGGGGCTGGGGCTATGGCTACACCTTC.

V is TRBV27 and J is TRBJ1-2; D is unclear. This CDR3 has 14 residues. V gave up 4 bases and J gave up 3 bases, with 12 bases separating them. In germline, CDR1 is MNHEY, CDR2 SMNVEV (reference sequence). The CDR3 DNA reads as TGTGCCAGCAGTTGGGGAGGGCTTGACTATGGCTACACCTTC. It specifies CASSWGGLDYGYTF.

The chain is built from TRBV6-4 and TRBJ1-2; possible D gene TRBD1, 5 bases. Deletions cut 2 bases from V and 2 bases from J, with 12 bases between. CDR1 is MRHNA and CDR2 is SNTAGT in the germline V gene. The CDR3 consists of 15 residues. The DNA of the CDR3 is TGTGCCAGCAGTGACACAGGCCAACCCAACTATGGCTACACCTTC. It codes for CASSDTGQPNYGYTF.

The chain joins TRBV2 to TRBJ1-1; possibly TRBD1 for D (6 bases). With 8 bases removed from V and 11 bases from J, the gap between germline ends came to 15 bases. Germline CDR1 SNHLY, CDR2 FYNNEI. This CDR3 contains 11 residues. The CDR3 here is CASSPAGDAFF. The CDR3 DNA reads TGTGCCAGCTCCCCCGCAGGGGACGCTTTCTTT.

J is TRBJ2-3 and V is TRBV11-2; possibly TRBD2 for D (5 bases). The CDR3 contains 16 residues. Trimming took off 1 base at V and 0 bases at J, with 11 bases between the two ends. Germline V lookup: CDR1 SGHAT, CDR2 FQNNGV. CDR3 residues: CASSLVGVDSTDTQYF. The CDR3 DNA is TGTGCCAGCAGCTTAGTGGGAGTTGATAGCACAGATACGCAGTATTTT.

The chain uses TRBV5-6 and TRBJ2-7, with TRBD1 identical over 7 bases. Germline V lookup: CDR1 SGHDT, CDR2 YYEEEE. There are 14 residues in the CDR3. V was clipped by 5 bases and J by 2 bases; unmatched bases: 7. CDR3 region: CASSARQGTYEQYF. The CDR3 region has the DNA TGTGCCAGCAGTGCTCGACAGGGTACCTACGAGCAGTACTTC.

J is TRBJ1-2 and V is TRBV25-1; 8 nucleotides agree with TRBD1. This CDR3 has 14 residues. Germline loops: CDR1 MGHDK, CDR2 SYGVNS. The V gene end was trimmed by 6 bases and the J gene end by 2 bases; junction bases not matched to a gene: 5. DNA of the CDR3: TGTGCCAGCAGCAGACAGGGGACCAACTATGGCTACACCTTC. Translated: CASSRQGTNYGYTF.

V and J are TRBV6-5 and TRBJ1-2, with D perhaps TRBD1 (6 bases). The germline CDR1 and CDR2 sequences are MNHEY and SVGAGI. The CDR3 length is 16 residues. V dropped 0 bases and J dropped 8 bases, with 19 bases sitting between them. The CDR3 DNA follows: TGTGCCAGCAGTTACTCGGGGGCTTATATCTATGGGGGCTACACCTTC. Its translation is CASSYSGAYIYGGYTF.

This chain uses TRBV10-3 with TRBJ2-3; D is perhaps TRBD2 (6 bases). CDR3 size: 12 residues. In germline, CDR1 is ENHRY, CDR2 SYGVKD. V was clipped by 6 bases and J by 4 bases, with 8 bases between them. The CDR3 here is CAIRGTPDTQYF. The CDR3 DNA reads TGTGCCATCAGGGGGACTCCAGATACGCAGTATTTT.

With respect to this clone: One end of the junction fails to match germline, which may point to a read error. This chain uses TRBV7-9 with TRBJ2-3, with 8 bases identical to TRBD1. Germline V gives CDR1 SEHNR, CDR2 FQNEAQ (reference sequence). The CDR3 totals 15 residues. The CDR3 DNA follows: TGTTCCAGCAGCTTTTGGACAGGGAGTACAGATACGCAGTATTTT. It codes for CSSSFWTGSTDTQYF.

Remarks on this clone: A junction end diverges from the germline sequence, so it may reflect a read error. The gene calls are TRBV7-2 and TRBJ1-1, with 7 bases lining up with TRBD1. Germline V gene lookup returns CDR1 SGHTA and CDR2 FQGNSA. The CDR3 runs 14 residues. The CDR3: CASSSQGLGTEAFF. The DNA of the CDR3 is TGTGCCAGTAGCTCACAGGGGCTTGGTACTGAAGCTTTCTTT.

This clone was observed once. The genes are TRBV5-6 and TRBJ2-3; TRBD1 matches 9 bases. Germline loops: CDR1 SGHDT, CDR2 YYEEEE. J was trimmed by 0 bases and V by 3 bases; bases with no gene match: 5. The CDR3 has 16 residues. CDR3 region: CASSWRTGASTDTQYF. In DNA form, the CDR3 reads TGTGCCAGCAGCTGGAGGACAGGGGCTAGCACAGATACGCAGTATTTT.

This clone showed up just a few times. This chain connects TRBV19 to TRBJ1-1; no firm D call. V lost 4 bases, J lost 0 bases, and 9 bases lay in between. Germline V gives CDR1 LNHDA, CDR2 SQIVND (reference sequence). The CDR3 spans 14 residues. The CDR3 DNA sequence: TGTGCCAGTAGTAGGCCAGTTATGAACACTGAAGCTTTCTTT. Protein sequence: CASSRPVMNTEAFF. Drawing the rest from reference TRBV19 and TRBJ1-1, the complete variable domain is DGGITQSPKYLFRKEGQNVTLSCEQNLNHDAMYWYRQDPGQGLRLIYYSQIVNDFQKGDIAEGYSVSREKKESFPLTVTSAQKNPTAFYLCASSRPVMNTEAFFGQGTRLTVV.

This clone occurred a few times. Other DNA sequences from this sample encode an identical CDR3 as well. The rearrangement joins TRBV6-1 to TRBJ1-2; D is unclear. The CDR3 extends over 13 amino acids. The germline gives CDR1 MNHNS, CDR2 SASEGT. V was trimmed by 2 bases and J by 2 bases, leaving 6 bases between them. CDR3 protein: CASSETTNYGYTF. The CDR3 DNA sequence: TGTGCCAGCAGTGAAACAACAAACTATGGCTACACCTTC.

J is TRBJ2-7 and V is TRBV7-2; 8 bases agree with TRBD2. V trimming: 2 bases; J trimming: 1 base; junction bases outside the gene matches: 4. Germline V gene sequence: CDR1 SGHTA, CDR2 FQGNSA. The CDR3 sequence is 15 residues long. CDR3 loop: CASSLNGGVSYEQYF. DNA for the CDR3: TGTGCCAGCAGCTTAAACGGGGGGGTGTCCTACGAGCAGTACTTC.

The chain has TRBV28 and TRBJ1-6; maybe TRBD1 (5 bases). CDR1 MDHEN and CDR2 SYDVKM come from the germline V gene. The CDR3 runs 15 residues. Trimming pared 3 bases from V and 5 bases from J, leaving 11 bases between. The DNA of the CDR3 is TGTGCCAGCAGTTTGGGGGGGTCCGATAATTCACCCCTCCACTTT. Its translation is CASSLGGSDNSPLHF.

The CDR3: CASSASGTSGEETQYF. The CDR3 DNA is TGTGCCAGCAGCGCCTCCGGGACTAGCGGGGAAGAGACCCAGTACTTC. V gene TRBV4-2 combines with J gene TRBJ2-5; 13 nucleotides align to TRBD2. Germline lookup yields CDR1 LGHNA and CDR2 YNFKEQ. With 5 bases clipped from V and 3 bases from J, the junction kept 6 bases outside the gene matches. The CDR3 has 16 residues.

In this sample, this clone turned up once. V gene TRBV6-4 combines with J gene TRBJ1-1; D is possibly TRBD1 (6 bases). Trimming took 3 bases from V and 2 from J, leaving 7 bases between them. This CDR3 is built from 13 residues. Per the germline V gene, CDR1 is MRHNA and CDR2 is SNTAGT. CDR3 sequence reads: CASSEGGNTEAFF. The CDR3 nucleotides read TGTGCCAGCAGTGAAGGGGGTAACACTGAAGCTTTCTTT.